One and the same sample provided the 31 T cell receptor beta chains below, sequenced in a study of beta chain features in type 1 diabetes. Expressed TCRB transcripts were sequenced, since all the RNA that had been isolated was reverse transcribed. Generated by immunoSEQ multiplex PCR, the TCRdb table keeps only in-frame clones and is missing some. The data contain 150,000 or so clones, around 10% of them seen just once; the ten biggest clones take up roughly 2%. Material: central memory CD4+ T cells from blood. The receptors come from a man in his late teens or twenties in good health.

This clone showed up just a few times. The chain couples TRBV7-2 to TRBJ2-5, with D unresolved. Germline V gives CDR1 SGHTA, CDR2 FQGNSA. CDR3 length: 14 residues. V lost 2 bases and J lost 2, with 9 bases in between. CDR3 sequence: CASSLMAAQETQYF. The DNA for the CDR3 is TGTGCCAGCAGCTTAATGGCGGCTCAAGAGACCCAGTACTTC.

The genes are TRBV9 and TRBJ1-5; 11 nucleotides line up with TRBD1. V lost 3 bases to trimming and J lost 3 bases; unmatched junction nucleotides: 5. The CDR3 contains 16 residues. CDR1 SGDLS and CDR2 YYNGEE come from the germline V gene. The CDR3 bases are TGTGCCAGCAGCGCAGGGACAGGGGGATACAATCAGCCCCAGCATTTT. Translation gives CASSAGTGGYNQPQHF.

This clone came up a few times. V usage is TRBV15 and J usage is TRBJ2-6; either TRBD1 or TRBD2 may supply D (6 bases each). The CDR3 spans 15 residues. The germline V gene encodes CDR1 LNHNV and CDR2 YYDKDF (reference sequence). Trimming shortened V by 6 bases and J by 1 base, and 10 bases separated the two germline ends. This CDR3 reads CATSSGQSGANVLTF. The CDR3 DNA reads as TGTGCCACCAGTAGCGGACAGTCTGGGGCCAACGTCCTGACTTTC.

The chain is built from TRBV5-1 and TRBJ1-3; D unresolved. Germline assignment: CDR1 SGHRS and CDR2 YFSETQ. V dropped 4 bases and J dropped 4 bases, with 15 bases sitting between them. The length of the CDR3 is 15 residues. The CDR3 region is CASSPDRAIGNTIYF. CDR3 DNA sequence: TGCGCCAGCAGCCCGGACCGGGCCATCGGAAACACCATATATTTT. Together with reference TRBV5-1 and TRBJ1-3, the CDR3 gives the full variable domain: KAGVTQTPRYLIKTRGQQVTLSCSPISGHRSVSWYQQTPGQGLQFLFEYFSETQRNKGNFPGRFSGRQFSNSRSEMNVSTLELGDSALYLCASSPDRAIGNTIYFGEGSWLTVV.

This rearrangement joins TRBV4-1 to TRBJ2-7, with 9 nucleotides matching TRBD2. V gave up 5 bases and J gave up 1 base; unmatched junction bases: 6. The germline V gene has CDR1 MGHRA and CDR2 YSYEKL. The CDR3 consists of 15 residues. CDR3 nucleotide sequence: TGCGCCAGCAGCTTCCCCGGACTAGCGTCCTACGAGCAGTACTTC. This codes for CASSFPGLASYEQYF.

As concerns this clone: A read error is possible here, since a much larger clone lies one base away. The sample contains more than one DNA sequence encoding this CDR3. V gene TRBV20-1 combines with J gene TRBJ1-2, with unresolved D. This CDR3 has 11 amino acids. The V gene's germline CDR1 is DFQATT and CDR2 SNEGSKA (reference sequence). Trimming removed 1 base at V and 2 bases at J, with 2 bases between. The CDR3 nucleotides read TGCAGTGCTAGAGTCAACTATGGCTACACCTTC. Protein: CSARVNYGYTF.

Comment on this clone: An end of the junction does not agree with germline; a read error may underlie this. J is TRBJ2-7 and V is TRBV7-3; TRBD1 aligns across 10 bases. This CDR3 comprises 13 residues. Germline V gene lookup returns CDR1 SGHTA and CDR2 FQGTGA. Here the CDR3 reads CASSFSGTGVLDF. The CDR3 bases are TGTGCCAGCAGCTTCTCCGGGACAGGGGTGTTGGACTTC. Drawing the rest from reference TRBV7-3 and TRBJ2-7, the complete variable domain is GAGVSQTPSNKVTEKGKYVELRCDPISGHTALYWYRQSLGQGPEFLIYFQGTGAADDSGLPNDRFFAVRPEGSVSTLKIQRTERGDSAVYLCASSFSGTGVLDFGPGTRLTVT.

This clone occurred a few times. The genes are TRBV7-9 and TRBJ2-2, with TRBD1 matching over 8 bases. This CDR3 comprises 16 residues. Germline V gives CDR1 SEHNR, CDR2 FQNEAQ (reference sequence). Losses at the gene ends were 0 bases for V and 1 base for J; bases not matched to a gene: 1. The CDR3 nucleotides are TGTGCCAGCAGCTTAGCCGGGACAGGGAACACCGGGGAGCTGTTTTTT. This gives the protein CASSLAGTGNTGELFF.

This clone was seen a handful of times. This chain links TRBV19 with TRBJ2-1; 8 bases align to TRBD2. V lost 7 bases and J lost 0; bases outside the gene matches: 5. Germline values: CDR1 LNHDA, CDR2 SQIVND (reference sequence). The CDR3 sequence is 15 residues long. CDR3: CASNPLAGSYNEQFF. The CDR3, as DNA: TGTGCCAGTAACCCCCTAGCGGGCTCCTACAATGAGCAGTTCTTC.

This clone was seen many times. The chain employs TRBV5-1 and TRBJ2-7; tentative D call: TRBD2 (6 bases). The CDR3 contains 16 residues. Germline-derived CDR1 and CDR2 are SGHRS and YFSETQ. V lost 2 bases and J lost 2, with 17 bases in between. The CDR3 coding sequence is TGCGCCAGCAGCTTAGGTGCGGGGCCTTCAACCTACGAGCAGTACTTC. Amino acids: CASSLGAGPSTYEQYF.

This clone appeared a few times. This chain connects TRBV7-2 to TRBJ2-7, with TRBD2 matching over 11 bases. The CDR3 has 15 amino acids. V shed 4 bases and J 5 bases; nucleotides not matched to a gene: 7. Germline V gene lookup returns CDR1 SGHTA and CDR2 FQGNSA. CDR3 residues: CASSSRASGRNEQYF. The CDR3 nucleotides are TGTGCCAGCAGCTCCAGGGCTAGCGGGAGGAACGAGCAGTACTTC. The complete variable domain, with remaining parts taken from reference TRBV7-2 and TRBJ2-7, reads GAGVSQSPSNKVTEKGKDVELRCDPISGHTALYWYRQSLGQGLEFLIYFQGNSAPDKSGLPSDRFSAERTGGSVSTLTIQRTQQEDSAVYLCASSSRASGRNEQYFGPGTRLTVT.

This clone was picked up a small number of times. The chain uses TRBV19 and TRBJ2-1; 8 bases match TRBD2. Per germline, CDR1 LNHDA and CDR2 SQIVND (reference sequence). The ends lost 5 bases at V and 2 bases at J; junction bases unmatched: 8. The CDR3 is made up of 16 amino acids. The CDR3 here is CASSSQRGGTYNEQFF. The CDR3 nucleotides read TGTGCCAGTAGTTCCCAACGGGGGGGGACCTACAATGAGCAGTTCTTC.

In nucleotides, the CDR3 is TGTGCCTGGCGGTCTTCAGGGGTTTCACCCCTCCACTTT. Translated, it gives CAWRSSGVSPLHF. V is TRBV30 and J is TRBJ1-6; weak D call: TRBD1 (6 bases). The CDR3 is 13 amino acids. V lost 5 bases, J lost 9 bases, and 14 bases lay in between. The V gene's germline CDR1 is GTSNPN and CDR2 SVGIG (reference sequence).

The chain links TRBV10-3 to TRBJ2-1; 9 bases fit TRBD2. Germline values: CDR1 ENHRY, CDR2 SYGVKD. Losses at the gene ends were 6 bases for V and 3 bases for J; bases not matched to a gene: 6. The CDR3 spans 15 residues. DNA for the CDR3: TGTGCCATCAGATTGTCTAGCGGGGTCTACAATGAGCAGTTCTTC. Encoded protein: CAIRLSSGVYNEQFF.

The V gene is TRBV11-2, the J gene TRBJ2-5; no definite D call. This CDR3 comprises 14 residues. CDR1 and CDR2 (germline): SGHAT, FQNNGV. The V end was cut by 2 bases, the J end by 2 bases, with 9 bases between. The CDR3 coding sequence is TGTGCCAGCAGCTTACCGGGTAGACAAGAGACCCAGTACTTC. It codes for CASSLPGRQETQYF.

The table lists this clone with a few counts. This chain links TRBV5-4 with TRBJ2-6; the D gene is possibly TRBD1 (6 bases). The CDR3 is made up of 15 amino acids. V lost 3 bases and J lost 4, with 11 bases in between. Per the germline V gene, CDR1 is SGHNT and CDR2 is YYREEE (reference sequence). In nucleotides, the CDR3 is TGTGCCAGCAGCTCCCGACAGGCCGGGGCCAACGTCCTGACTTTC. Translated, it gives CASSSRQAGANVLTF.

This clone has at least ten counts. The chain recombines TRBV6-1 with TRBJ1-6; no clear D gene. There are 12 residues in the CDR3. CDR1 and CDR2 from the germline V gene are MNHNS and SASEGT. Trimming took off 6 bases at V and 9 bases at J, with 9 bases between the two ends. The CDR3 loop reads CASRTGGSPLHF. The CDR3, as DNA: TGTGCCAGCAGAACCGGTGGTTCACCCCTCCACTTT.

This clone was found many times. The V and J genes are TRBV25-1 and TRBJ1-1, with D unclear. CDR1 and CDR2 from the germline V gene are MGHDK and SYGVNS. CDR3 length: 14 amino acids. V lost 7 bases and J lost 0, with 12 bases in between. The CDR3: CASKIGGMNTEAFF. The CDR3 nucleotides are TGTGCCAGCAAGATTGGAGGGATGAACACTGAAGCTTTCTTT.

This clone turned up a few times. This same CDR3 is encoded by further DNA sequences in the sample. The J gene is TRBJ2-6, the V gene TRBV11-2, with 7 bases that match TRBD1. CDR1 is SGHAT and CDR2 is FQNNGV in the germline V gene. Trimming cost V 4 bases and J 2 bases; bases outside gene matches: 2. The CDR3 covers 15 residues. The CDR3 protein is CASSSQGAGANVLTF. The CDR3 DNA is TGTGCCAGCAGCTCTCAGGGGGCTGGGGCCAACGTCCTGACTTTC. Complete variable domain (other parts from reference TRBV11-2 and TRBJ2-6): EAGVAQSPRYKIIEKRQSVAFWCNPISGHATLYWYQQILGQGPKLLIQFQNNGVVDDSQLPKDRFSAERLKGVDSTLKIQPAKLEDSAVYLCASSSQGAGANVLTFGAGSRLTVL.

This clone was detected only a few times. The rearrangement joins TRBV5-1 to TRBJ2-5, with D possibly TRBD1 on 6 matching bases. From germline, CDR1 is SGHRS and CDR2 YFSETQ. Trimming cost V 3 bases and J 4 bases, with 10 bases left between them. The CDR3 loop spans 13 amino acids. CDR3 sequence reads: CASSSTGRETQYF. As DNA, the CDR3 is TGCGCCAGCAGCTCCACAGGGCGAGAGACCCAGTACTTC.

This clone was seen repeatedly, ten times or more. This rearrangement joins TRBV30 to TRBJ1-2; D gene ambiguous. CDR1 and CDR2 (germline): GTSNPN, SVGIG (reference sequence). The V end was cut by 0 bases, the J end by 8 bases, with 16 bases between. This CDR3 comprises 14 residues. CDR3 nucleotides: TGTGCCTGGAGTGTATTAAGTGAAAGAGGAGGCTACACCTTC. Protein sequence: CAWSVLSERGGYTF.

This clone was counted between two and nine times. This chain uses TRBV11-1 with TRBJ2-2; 9 bases fit TRBD1. The germline V gene has CDR1 SGHAT and CDR2 FQDESV (reference sequence). V dropped 2 bases and J dropped 6; count of bases not matched to a gene: 4. This CDR3 has 15 amino acids. The CDR3 nucleotides are TGTGCCAGCAGCTTACGACAGGGGGGTTCCGGGGAGCTGTTTTTT. Encoded protein: CASSLRQGGSGELFF. The entire variable domain, with the rest obtained from reference TRBV11-1 and TRBJ2-2, is as follows: EAEVAQSPRYKITEKSQAVAFWCDPISGHATLYWYRQILGQGPELLVQFQDESVVDDSQLPKDRFSAERLKGVDSTLKIQPAELGDSAMYLCASSLRQGGSGELFFGEGSRLTVL.

This clone was seen more than once but under ten times. CDR3 sequence reads: CASSLGTNTEAFF. Written as DNA, the CDR3 is TGTGCCAGCAGCTTAGGGACGAACACTGAAGCTTTCTTT. The chain has TRBV7-2 and TRBJ1-1; D is unclear. CDR3 size: 13 residues. The germline V gene encodes CDR1 SGHTA and CDR2 FQGNSA. Trimming removed 1 base from V and 1 base from J, with 4 bases in between.

J is TRBJ2-7 and V is TRBV7-9; 10 bases map to TRBD2. The V and J ends lost 2 bases and 2 bases, in that order; junction bases with no gene match: 0. Per the germline V gene, CDR1 is SEHNR and CDR2 is FQNEAQ (reference sequence). This CDR3 has 14 residues. CDR3 sequence (DNA): TGTGCCAGCAGCTTACTAGCGGGAGCCTACGAGCAGTACTTC. As protein: CASSLLAGAYEQYF.

This clone has just a few counts. The chain recombines TRBV7-3 with TRBJ2-3; D is ambiguous. The V end was cut by 2 bases, the J end by 0 bases, with 9 bases between. CDR3 length equals 15 residues. Germline CDR1 SGHTA, CDR2 FQGTGA. The CDR3 reads CASSLGSGSTDTQYF. The CDR3 DNA reads TGTGCCAGCAGCTTAGGGTCCGGCAGCACAGATACGCAGTATTTT.

The chain uses TRBV7-2 and TRBJ2-5; 10 bases match TRBD2. CDR1 SGHTA and CDR2 FQGNSA come from the germline V gene. J lost 3 bases, V lost 6 bases, and 4 bases had no gene match. This CDR3 is 14 amino acids long. CDR3: CASSLAGVEETQYF. CDR3 nucleotides: TGTGCCAGCAGTCTAGCGGGAGTTGAAGAGACCCAGTACTTC.

By its share, this clone is medium-sized. The chain couples TRBV7-9 to TRBJ2-5; TRBD2 matches 8 bases. With V trimmed by 3 bases and J by 4 bases, 4 bases remained unmatched. Germline lookup yields CDR1 SEHNR and CDR2 FQNEAQ (reference sequence). The CDR3 covers 14 residues. DNA of the CDR3: TGTGCCAGCAGCTTCTTGCGGGGGGCAGAGACCCAGTACTTC. Translated, it gives CASSFLRGAETQYF.

This clone has more than one count but fewer than ten. The J gene is TRBJ2-7, the V gene TRBV18; 10 bases fit TRBD2. The CDR3 runs 16 residues. The germline V gene has CDR1 KGHSH and CDR2 LQKENI. V was pared by 2 bases and J by 0 bases, with 4 bases of the junction left unmatched. CDR3: CASSPKGTSVSYEQYF. The CDR3 DNA follows: TGTGCCAGCTCACCAAAAGGGACTAGCGTCTCCTACGAGCAGTACTTC.

In this sample, this clone turned up once. V gene TRBV15 combines with J gene TRBJ2-3; D is perhaps TRBD1 (6 bases). The germline CDR1 and CDR2 sequences are LNHNV and YYDKDF (reference sequence). The CDR3 spans 15 residues. The V gene lost 5 bases and the J gene lost 4 bases, with 16 bases spanning the gap. The CDR3 here is CATSRPDRFSDTQYF. The DNA of the CDR3 is TGTGCCACCAGCCGTCCGGACAGATTCTCAGATACGCAGTATTTT.

The V and J genes are TRBV5-1 and TRBJ2-7; 7 bases agree with TRBD1. The CDR3 spans 15 residues. V lost 0 bases to trimming and J lost 0 bases; unmatched junction nucleotides: 3. In germline, CDR1 is SGHRS, CDR2 YFSETQ. CDR3 bases: TGCGCCAGCAGCTTGGAGGCAGGGGGCTCCTACGAGCAGTACTTC. Translating it yields CASSLEAGGSYEQYF. Variable domain in full (rest from reference TRBV5-1 and TRBJ2-7): KAGVTQTPRYLIKTRGQQVTLSCSPISGHRSVSWYQQTPGQGLQFLFEYFSETQRNKGNFPGRFSGRQFSNSRSEMNVSTLELGDSALYLCASSLEAGGSYEQYFGPGTRLTVT.

The rearrangement links TRBV7-2 to TRBJ2-1; no reliable D call. The CDR3 consists of 12 residues. The germline CDR1 and CDR2 sequences are SGHTA and FQGNSA. Between the trimmed V and J ends, which lost 8 bases and 4 bases, there was a span of 9 bases. CDR3 amino acids: CASSPSYNEQFF. As DNA, the CDR3 is TGTGCCAGCTCCCCGTCGTACAATGAGCAGTTCTTC.